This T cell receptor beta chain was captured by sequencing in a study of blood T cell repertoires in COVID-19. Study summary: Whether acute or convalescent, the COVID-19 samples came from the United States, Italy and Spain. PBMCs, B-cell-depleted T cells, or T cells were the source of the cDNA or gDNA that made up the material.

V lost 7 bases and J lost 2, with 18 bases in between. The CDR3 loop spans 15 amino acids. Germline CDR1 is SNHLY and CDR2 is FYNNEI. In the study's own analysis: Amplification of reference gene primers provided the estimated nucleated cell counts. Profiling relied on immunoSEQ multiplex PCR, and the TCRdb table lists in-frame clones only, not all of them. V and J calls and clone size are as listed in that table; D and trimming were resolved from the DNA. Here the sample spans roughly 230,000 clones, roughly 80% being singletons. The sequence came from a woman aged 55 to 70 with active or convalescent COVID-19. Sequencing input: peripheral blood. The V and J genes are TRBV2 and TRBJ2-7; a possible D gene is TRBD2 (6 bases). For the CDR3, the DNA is TGTGCCAGCACAATAGGGACGCGGAGGGCCTACGAGCAGTACGTC. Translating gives CASTIGTRRAYEQYV.